This TCR beta chain was captured by sequencing in a study of cytomegalovirus exposure and HLA in healthy donors. The V segment lost 2 bases and the J segment 5 bases; nucleotides outside the gene matches: 3. CDR3 size: 14 residues. The germline V gene encodes CDR1 MDHEN and CDR2 SYDVKM. PCR employed 60 Vbeta and 13 Jbeta primers. Libraries were prepared by immunoSEQ multiplex PCR; TCRdb keeps only in-frame clonotypes and omits some of them. Of 150,000 or so clones listed, 80% to 90% are singletons. The source of this sequence is a woman under 30 in good health and CMV-seropositive. This chain connects TRBV28 to TRBJ1-2, with TRBD1 matching 9 bases. The sequenced sample consisted of PBMCs. The CDR3 here is CASSLPTGGYGYTF. CDR3 sequence (DNA): TGTGCCAGCAGTTTACCGACAGGGGGGTATGGCTACACCTTC.